These T cell receptor beta chains were read from a single sample in a study of cytomegalovirus exposure and HLA in healthy donors. Here immunoSEQ multiplex PCR was the method, and the copy in TCRdb shows in-frame clones only, minus some. This sample has 120,000 or so clones, with about nine tenths found just once. The sample consisted of PBMCs. These receptors all stem from a woman aged 18-30 years in good health and CMV-seronegative. CDR3s include the opening cysteine and the closing phenylalanine or tryptophan. Fields, in order: D gene, CDR3 length, clone size, V gene, J gene, CDR3 DNA, CDR3 protein. A D gene is named only where the DNA matches it firmly. Clone size appears in some rows only: once, few, many, or a class for an expanded clone.

TRBD1	16	.	TRBV2	TRBJ1-3	TGTGCCAGCAGTGACCCGGGACAGGGGGCTGGAAACACCATATATTTT	CASSDPGQGAGNTIYF
.	14	.	TRBV11-3	TRBJ1-3	TGTGCCAGCAGCTTCGCGACTATTGGAAACACCATATATTTT	CASSFATIGNTIYF
.	12	.	TRBV28	TRBJ1-1	TGTGCCAGCAGTTTCGGTTCCGGGGTCGCTTTCTTT	CASSFGSGVAFF
.	15	.	TRBV5-6	TRBJ1-1	TGTGCCAGCAGCTTTCTGGGGCGGCCGAACACTGAAGCTTTCTTT	CASSFLGRPNTEAFF
TRBD1	20	.	TRBV7-8	TRBJ1-3	TGTGCCAGCAGCTTAGCGAGGGCAGGGGGCACGGGCCCTTCTGGAAACACCATATATTTT	CASSLARAGGTGPSGNTIYF
.	13	few	TRBV5-1	TRBJ1-3	TGCGCCAGCAGCCCAGGGTCAGGAAACACCATATATTTT	CASSPGSGNTIYF
.	16	.	TRBV16	TRBJ1-5	TGTGCCAGCAGTCTAACAGGGCCTTATAGCAATCAGCCCCAGCATTTT	CASSLTGPYSNQPQHF
TRBD1	12	.	TRBV25-1	TRBJ1-1	TGTGCCAGCGCTCAGGGGGCAACTGAAGCTTTCTTT	CASAQGATEAFF
TRBD1	15	.	TRBV27	TRBJ2-7	TGTGCCAGCAGTTTAACCTGGACAGGGGGCTACGAGCAGTACTTC	CASSLTWTGGYEQYF
.	14	.	TRBV2	TRBJ2-7	TGTGCCAGCAGTGGGGGAGGTTGGGCCTCCGAGCAGTACTTC	CASSGGGWASEQYF
.	15	.	TRBV4-2	TRBJ1-2	TGTGCCAGCAGCCAAGACAGGGTGACGGCTAATGGCTACACCTTC	CASSQDRVTANGYTF
TRBD2	15	.	TRBV29-1	TRBJ2-3	TGCAGCGTTCGGCCAGCGGGAGAGAGTGGAGATACGCAGTATTTT	CSVRPAGESGDTQYF
TRBD2	13	.	TRBV2	TRBJ2-5	TGTGCCAGCAGAGGGGGACTAGGGGAGACCCAGTACTTC	CASRGGLGETQYF
TRBD1	14	.	TRBV19	TRBJ1-3	TGTGCCAGTAGACCGGACAGGAAGGCGGTGACCATATATTTT	CASRPDRKAVTIYF
.	12	few	TRBV10-3	TRBJ1-3	TGTGCCATCAGGGACACTGGAAACACCATATATTTT	CAIRDTGNTIYF
.	14	.	TRBV18	TRBJ2-3	TGTGCCAGCTCACCGAGGGCAGGGAGGAATACGCAGTATTTT	CASSPRAGRNTQYF
.	14	.	TRBV9	TRBJ1-1	TGTGCCAGCAGCGTAGGGCAGGCGAACACTGAAGCTTTCTTT	CASSVGQANTEAFF
.	13	.	TRBV6-5	TRBJ1-4	TGTGCCAGCAGTAATCCCCCCGGGACTCAACTGTTTTTT	CASSNPPGTQLFF
TRBD1	14	.	TRBV11-2	TRBJ2-7	TGTGCCAGCAGCTACAACAGGGGGCAAGGCGAGCAGTACTTC	CASSYNRGQGEQYF
.	14	few	TRBV19	TRBJ2-1	TGTGCCAGTAGTATTCAAACTAGCTCCGATGAGCAGTTCTTC	CASSIQTSSDEQFF